This T cell receptor (beta chain) was sequenced for a study of blood T cell repertoires in COVID-19. Study background: From T cells, B-cell-depleted T cells, or PBMCs came the material, which was cDNA or gDNA.

Profiled with immunoSEQ multiplex PCR; TCRdb holds only in-frame clones, not every one. The table records under 300,000 clones, approximately 85% of them present only once. The specimen was peripheral blood. The TCR comes from an elderly man with acute or convalescent COVID-19.

CDR3: CASRTTGGRYEQYF. CDR3 coding DNA: TGTGCCAGCAGGACGACAGGGGGCCGCTACGAGCAGTACTTC. The chain employs TRBV6-5 and TRBJ2-7; 10 bases fit TRBD1. Germline V gene lookup returns CDR1 MNHEY and CDR2 SVGAGI. The CDR3 length is 14 residues. The ends lost 6 bases at V and 3 bases at J; junction bases unmatched: 5.